Below are 9 T cell receptor beta chains sequenced from a single sample in a study of early T cells in non-severe SARS-CoV-2 infection. TCRdb passed the 5' RACE reads through MiXCR, listing each CDR3 protein once. The table includes about 64,000 distinct CDR3 sequences, 18% detected once. The specimen comprised whole blood, sampled at baseline. The receptors derive from an adult who was a healthcare worker with PCR-confirmed SARS-CoV-2 infection or an uninfected control (not recorded which).

V usage is TRBV20-1 and J usage is TRBJ2-1, with TRBD2 identical over 11 bases. This CDR3 spans 16 amino acids. J lost 0 bases, V lost 0 bases, and 1 base had no gene match. CDR1 is DFQATT, CDR2 SNEGSKA, per germline (reference sequence). Written as DNA, the CDR3 is TGCAGTGCTAGAGATAGCGGGAGGGTCTCCTACAATGAGCAGTTCTTC. As protein: CSARDSGRVSYNEQFF.

This clonotype has more than one count but fewer than ten. The chain employs TRBV20-1 and TRBJ2-5; the D gene is possibly TRBD2 (6 bases). V lost 6 bases and J 2 bases, leaving 16 bases between the germline ends. CDR1 DFQATT and CDR2 SNEGSKA come from the germline V gene (reference sequence). The CDR3 runs 14 residues. The CDR3 DNA follows: TGCAGTGCCCCCCGGGGAGGAGGACAAGAGACCCAGTACTTC. Translated: CSAPRGGGQETQYF.

This chain's CDR3 is CSVEVKREQFF. DNA of the CDR3: TGCAGCGTTGAAGTGAAGCGTGAGCAGTTCTTC. This chain uses TRBV29-1 with TRBJ2-1; the D is unclear. This CDR3 region has 11 residues. V was clipped by 1 base and J by 9 bases, with 7 bases between them. The germline gives CDR1 SQVTM, CDR2 ANQGSEA.

The chain carries TRBV6-5 and TRBJ2-1, with 9 bases identical to TRBD2. This CDR3 comprises 14 residues. Germline trimming cut 8 bases from V and 2 bases from J; bases unmatched to any gene: 4. Germline CDR1 and CDR2: MNHEY and SVGAGI. The CDR3: CASAGGSPYNEQFF. CDR3 DNA sequence: TGTGCCAGCGCGGGGGGGTCGCCCTACAATGAGCAGTTCTTC.

Within the sample, this clonotype is medium-sized (0.01 to 0.1%). This chain links TRBV11-2 with TRBJ2-7, with D possibly being TRBD2 (5 bases). V lost 3 bases and J 2 bases, leaving 14 bases between the germline ends. CDR3 length: 15 amino acids. Germline V gene lookup returns CDR1 SGHAT and CDR2 FQNNGV. CDR3 residues: CASSFGVGQTYEQYF. In DNA form, the CDR3 reads TGTGCCAGCAGCTTCGGGGTGGGTCAAACCTACGAGCAGTACTTC.

This clonotype turned up a few times. The V gene is TRBV7-2, the J gene TRBJ2-7; TRBD2 aligns across 9 bases. The CDR3 spans 15 residues. Per the germline V gene, CDR1 is SGHTA and CDR2 is FQGNSA. V lost 5 bases, J lost 3 bases, and 8 bases stayed unmatched. The CDR3 bases are TGTGCCAGCAGCGCAGGAAGACTAGCGGTCTACGAGCAGTACTTC. Protein sequence: CASSAGRLAVYEQYF.

The chain is built from TRBV6-2 or TRBV6-3 and TRBJ2-1; 13 bases align to TRBD2. V shed 5 bases, J shed 4 bases, and the junction held 5 bases outside the gene matches. CDR1 is MNHEY and CDR2 is SVGEGT in the germline V gene. This CDR3 comprises 16 residues. CDR3 in DNA: TGTGCCAGCAGTCCCACTAGCGGGAGGGGTTACAATGAGCAGTTCTTC. The encoded protein is CASSPTSGRGYNEQFF.

The sample holds a few counts of this clonotype. The chain uses TRBV5-1 and TRBJ2-1; TRBD2 matches 8 bases. V lost 5 bases, J lost 9 bases, and 4 bases stayed unmatched. This CDR3 contains 12 residues. CDR1 is SGHRS and CDR2 is YFSETQ in the germline V gene. In nucleotides, the CDR3 is TGCGCCAGCAGGACTAGCGAAGCTGAGCAGTTCTTC. It is translated as CASRTSEAEQFF.

This clonotype has only a few counts. The J gene is TRBJ1-5, the V gene TRBV6-5; D gene ambiguous. From germline, CDR1 is MNHEY and CDR2 SVGAGI. The ends were cut back, 5 bases at V and 7 bases at J, with 12 bases in the middle. The CDR3 consists of 13 residues. The CDR3 bases are TGTGCCAGCAGTAAGGAATTTTGGCAGCCCCAGCATTTT. It is translated as CASSKEFWQPQHF.